This TCR beta chain was recovered during a study of monozygotic twins with inflammatory bowel disease. For this clonotype: The antigen is not known.

TCRdb reprocessed the 5' RACE reads and keeps a single row for each CDR3 protein, giving no DNA. This sample's table has 440,000 or so distinct CDR3 sequences. The CDR3 is made up of 13 amino acids. CDR1 is SGHDT, CDR2 YYEEEE, per germline. Findings and caveats of the study: Among twins, concordant and discordant pairs did not differ in repertoire similarity, possibly from limited power. TCRbeta inverse Simpson diversity was decreased in IBD patients versus healthy co-twins.

The TCR originated in a human donor with ulcerative colitis or Crohn's disease, or a healthy co-twin of an affected twin (not recorded which). The sample comprised blood. This chain uses TRBV5-6 with TRBJ2-1. Here the CDR3 reads CASSLASSKEQFF.